One and the same sample provided the 20 T cell receptor beta chains below, sequenced in a study of beta chain features in type 1 diabetes. The isolated RNA, all of it, was reverse transcribed, so expressed TCRB transcripts were what got sequenced. Sequencing used immunoSEQ multiplex PCR; TCRdb keeps in-frame clones, though not all of them. The sample shows roughly 610,000 clones, around 16% of them seen only once. The source material was naive CD4+ T cells from blood. These receptors all come from a man aged 18 to 29 in good health.

A few counts support this clone. Distinct nucleotide sequences in the sample also encode this CDR3. The rearrangement links TRBV19 to TRBJ1-1; D may be TRBD1 (5 bases). This CDR3 has 15 amino acids. Germline V lookup: CDR1 LNHDA, CDR2 SQIVND (reference sequence). Between the trimmed V and J ends, which lost 6 bases and 0 bases, there was a span of 14 bases. The CDR3 spells CASRTQGGMNTEAFF. The CDR3 nucleotides are TGTGCCAGTAGGACCCAGGGCGGAATGAACACTGAAGCTTTCTTT.

This clone turned up a few times. The rearrangement uses TRBV7-2 and TRBJ2-6; D remains ambiguous. Germline assignment: CDR1 SGHTA and CDR2 FQGNSA. The CDR3 contains 12 residues. Trimming pared 6 bases from V and 2 bases from J, leaving 2 bases between. Written as DNA, the CDR3 is TGTGCCAGCAGGGCTGGGGCCAACGTCCTGACTTTC. Translation: CASRAGANVLTF.

The gene calls are TRBV11-3 and TRBJ1-1; D call uncertain. This CDR3 has 13 amino acids. V gave up 8 bases and J gave up 6 bases, with 16 bases separating them. Per germline, CDR1 SGHNT and CDR2 YENEEA. CDR3 bases: TGTGCCAGCCTGGCTGGGCTACACGCTGAAGCTTTCTTT. It yields the protein CASLAGLHAEAFF.

This clone was recorded a few times. This sequence joins TRBV6-5 and TRBJ2-7; a possible D gene is TRBD2 (6 bases). The CDR3 sequence is 11 residues long. Trimming shortened V by 7 bases and J by 6 bases, and 10 bases separated the two germline ends. Germline loops: CDR1 MNHEY, CDR2 SVGAGI. The CDR3: CASKGLREQYF. Written as DNA, the CDR3 is TGTGCCAGCAAAGGACTACGCGAGCAGTACTTC.

This clone was detected many times. V usage is TRBV7-9 and J usage is TRBJ1-5, with 7 nucleotides matching TRBD1. V lost 4 bases, J lost 1 base, and 4 bases stayed unmatched. The CDR3 totals 15 residues. In germline, CDR1 is SEHNR, CDR2 FQNEAQ (reference sequence). CDR3 coding DNA: TGTGCCAGCAGCTCGACAGGGCTGAGCAATCAGCCCCAGCATTTT. Residues: CASSSTGLSNQPQHF. Based on the CDR3 plus reference TRBV7-9 and TRBJ1-5, the full variable domain is DTGVSQNPRHKITKRGQNVTFRCDPISEHNRLYWYRQTLGQGPEFLTYFQNEAQLEKSRLLSDRFSAERPKGSFSTLEIQRTEQGDSAMYLCASSSTGLSNQPQHFGDGTRLSIL.

The chain couples TRBV11-2 to TRBJ2-2; 8 nucleotides align to TRBD2. After removal of 7 bases from V and 1 base from J, the junction contained 5 bases not matched to a gene. The V gene's germline CDR1 is SGHAT and CDR2 FQNNGV. The CDR3 runs 15 residues. CDR3 loop: CASTGLAENTGELFF. Written as DNA, the CDR3 is TGTGCCAGCACCGGACTAGCCGAGAACACCGGGGAGCTGTTTTTT.

V gene TRBV9 combines with J gene TRBJ2-2, with TRBD2 as a possible D gene (6 bases). The CDR3 runs 15 residues. V shed 6 bases and J shed 0 bases, with 12 bases lying between them. In germline, CDR1 is SGDLS, CDR2 YYNGEE. For the CDR3, the DNA is TGTGCCAGCACCGCGGGGATCGCGAACACCGGGGAGCTGTTTTTT. Its protein product is CASTAGIANTGELFF.

The chain couples TRBV4-2 to TRBJ2-5, with 8 bases aligning to TRBD1. Germline V gene sequence: CDR1 LGHNA, CDR2 YNFKEQ. With 3 bases clipped from V and 5 bases from J, the junction kept 5 bases outside the gene matches. The CDR3 extends over 14 amino acids. CDR3: CASSHGQGGETQYF. CDR3 nucleotides: TGTGCCAGCAGCCACGGACAGGGCGGGGAGACCCAGTACTTC.

This clone has a handful of counts. This chain joins TRBV4-3 and TRBJ1-4, with 7 bases fitting TRBD1. The CDR3 is 16 residues long. V dropped 1 base and J dropped 3; count of bases not matched to a gene: 5. Per germline, CDR1 LGHNA and CDR2 YSLEER. CDR3: CASSQVTGRSNEKLFF. As DNA, the CDR3 is TGCGCCAGCAGCCAAGTGACAGGGCGTTCTAATGAAAAACTGTTTTTT.

CDR3 bases: TGTGCCAGCAGTCTCGCGACAGGGGTGGGCGAGCAGTACTTC. Residues: CASSLATGVGEQYF. The chain recombines TRBV6-5 with TRBJ2-7; 8 nucleotides agree with TRBD1. The ends lost 5 bases at V and 6 bases at J; junction bases unmatched: 9. Per germline, CDR1 MNHEY and CDR2 SVGAGI. This CDR3 contains 14 residues.

The gene calls are TRBV18 and TRBJ2-3, with TRBD1 matching 8 bases. Germline V gene sequence: CDR1 KGHSH, CDR2 LQKENI. The CDR3 totals 15 residues. Trimming took 2 bases from V and 1 from J; bases not matched to a gene: 2. CDR3: CASSPVGQGTDTQYF. CDR3 DNA: TGTGCCAGCTCACCAGTGGGACAGGGCACAGATACGCAGTATTTT.

With respect to this clone: The sample has other DNA sequences that encode this CDR3 too. The V call is TRBV7-2, the J call TRBJ2-1, with TRBD2 matching over 9 bases. The V gene's germline CDR1 is SGHTA and CDR2 FQGNSA. With V trimmed by 6 bases and J by 4 bases, 4 bases remained unmatched. The CDR3 sequence is 14 residues long. The CDR3 sequence is CASSLAGPYNEQFF. DNA of the CDR3: TGTGCCAGCAGTCTAGCGGGACCTTACAATGAGCAGTTCTTC.

Turning to this clone: The germline gene is not matched at one end of the junction; a read error may be the cause. This sample also contains other DNA sequences that code for the same CDR3. This chain joins TRBV5-1 and TRBJ1-1; D perhaps matches TRBD1 (6 bases). The germline gives CDR1 SGHRS, CDR2 YFSETQ. The CDR3 covers 12 residues. The CDR3 spells CASSLPGAEAFF. The DNA for the CDR3 is TGCGCCAGCAGCTTGCCAGGGGCCGAAGCTTTTTTT.

The V and J genes are TRBV28 and TRBJ1-2; D remains ambiguous. V lost 8 bases and J lost 8, with 24 bases in between. CDR3 length: 15 amino acids. Germline V CDR1 and CDR2: MDHEN, SYDVKM. The CDR3 protein is CASRGTVGLGGGYTF. The CDR3 DNA sequence: TGTGCCAGCCGAGGTACCGTTGGGTTGGGCGGAGGCTACACCTTC.

The J gene is TRBJ2-7, the V gene TRBV6-1; the match to TRBD1 covers 11 bases. The CDR3 is made up of 15 amino acids. After removal of 7 bases from V and 0 bases from J, the junction contained 5 bases not matched to a gene. Germline CDR1 is MNHNS and CDR2 is SASEGT. The CDR3 loop is CASTGQGALSYEQYF. As DNA, the CDR3 is TGTGCCAGCACTGGACAGGGGGCTCTCTCCTACGAGCAGTACTTC.

The V gene is TRBV28, the J gene TRBJ1-6; D unresolved. The V and J ends lost 2 bases and 4 bases respectively, with 6 bases between them. This CDR3 is 14 amino acids long. The V gene's germline CDR1 is MDHEN and CDR2 SYDVKM. CDR3 region: CASSLGSYNSPLHF. The CDR3 DNA reads TGTGCCAGCAGTTTAGGGTCTTATAATTCACCCCTCCACTTT.

This clone was detected a few times. The chain has TRBV7-9 and TRBJ1-2; 7 nucleotides line up with TRBD1. Per the germline V gene, CDR1 is SEHNR and CDR2 is FQNEAQ (reference sequence). There are 13 residues in the CDR3. V shed 4 bases, J shed 2 bases, and the junction held 1 base outside the gene matches. CDR3 amino acids: CASSSTGNYGYTF. CDR3 sequence (DNA): TGTGCCAGCAGCTCGACAGGGAACTATGGCTACACCTTC.

The J gene is TRBJ2-1, the V gene TRBV7-3; D possibly uses TRBD1 or TRBD2 (6 bases each). Germline V gene sequence: CDR1 SGHTA, CDR2 FQGTGA. V was pared by 5 bases and J by 9 bases, with 11 bases between. This CDR3 contains 12 residues. The CDR3 DNA follows: TGTGCCAGCAGCGGAGGGGGAAGTGAGCAGTTCTTC. Amino acids: CASSGGGSEQFF.

This clone was found a few times. This chain uses TRBV7-3 with TRBJ2-2, with 10 bases aligning to TRBD1. The junction had 9 bases not matched to a gene; V was cut back by 1 base and J by 7 bases. The CDR3 sequence is 17 residues long. CDR1 and CDR2 (germline): SGHTA, FQGTGA. CDR3 nucleotides: TGTGCCAGCAGCTTAAGCGGTGGGACAGGGGATATCGGGGAGCTGTTTTTT. Protein sequence: CASSLSGGTGDIGELFF.

A few counts support this clone. The chain has TRBV6-6 and TRBJ1-6, with TRBD1 as a possible D gene (5 bases). This CDR3 has 13 amino acids. V was trimmed by 5 bases and J by 11 bases, leaving 13 bases between them. CDR1 MNHNY and CDR2 SVGAGI come from the germline V gene (reference sequence). The CDR3 reads CASSGHGSPPLHF. CDR3 nucleotides: TGTGCCAGCAGTGGACACGGGTCTCCACCCCTCCACTTT.